The 12 T cell receptor beta chains below were found in one sample sequenced in a study of graft-versus-host responses after intestinal transplantation. This table comes from immunoSEQ multiplex PCR, and its TCRdb copy is limited to in-frame clones, with some not included. The table lists fewer than 15,000 clones, 67% of them singletons, with 9% in the top ten. Investigators treated the graft tissue so that it released intraepithelial and lamina propria lymphocytes. The sample in question was ileum tissue, obtained almost 700 days after intestinal transplantation. The receptors come from a human patient who received an intestinal transplant, so some T cells may come from the graft donor.

The chain links TRBV18 to TRBJ2-5; weak D call: TRBD1 (5 bases). The CDR3 is made up of 17 amino acids. From germline, CDR1 is KGHSH and CDR2 LQKENI. The V and J ends lost 1 base and 0 bases respectively, with 15 bases between them. The CDR3 DNA is TGTGCCAGCTCACCACTGATCCGCCAGGGCTACCAAGAGACCCAGTACTTC. Translating gives CASSPLIRQGYQETQYF.

This chain connects TRBV6-6 to TRBJ1-5, with 7 bases aligning to TRBD1. The germline V gene encodes CDR1 MNHNY and CDR2 SVGAGI (reference sequence). The junction had 1 base not matched to a gene; V was cut back by 0 bases and J by 2 bases. This CDR3 spans 15 amino acids. The CDR3 sequence: CASSYSGQGNQPQHF. The CDR3 DNA follows: TGTGCCAGCAGTTACTCCGGACAGGGCAATCAGCCCCAGCATTTT.

The chain carries TRBV23-1 and TRBJ2-1; the D gene is possibly TRBD2 (6 bases). TRBV23-1 is reported as an ORF; its role is uncertain. There are 16 residues in the CDR3. The V and J ends lost 0 bases and 5 bases respectively, with 14 bases between them. The CDR3 region has the DNA TGCGCCAGCAGTCAATCGAGTGTGGAGGGGCACAATGAGCAGTTCTTC. It translates to CASSQSSVEGHNEQFF.

This clone has only one observation. J is TRBJ2-2 and V is TRBV12-5; D not resolved. Trimming removed 3 bases from V and 3 bases from J, with 5 bases in between. The CDR3 has 13 residues. The germline V gene encodes CDR1 LGHNT and CDR2 FRNRAP. The CDR3 loop reads CASGFEYTGELFF. CDR3 DNA sequence: TGTGCTAGTGGTTTCGAGTACACCGGGGAGCTGTTTTTT.

The rearrangement joins TRBV19 to TRBJ2-1; possible D gene TRBD2, 6 bases. The CDR3 is 12 amino acids. Germline V gene sequence: CDR1 LNHDA, CDR2 SQIVND (reference sequence). The V and J ends lost 10 bases and 8 bases respectively, with 15 bases between them. This CDR3 reads CATWDFSHEQFF. The CDR3 DNA follows: TGTGCCACTTGGGACTTCTCTCATGAGCAGTTCTTC. Together with reference TRBV19 and TRBJ2-1, the CDR3 gives the full variable domain: DGGITQSPKYLFRKEGQNVTLSCEQNLNHDAMYWYRQDPGQGLRLIYYSQIVNDFQKGDIAEGYSVSREKKESFPLTVTSAQKNPTAFYLCATWDFSHEQFFGPGTRLTVL.

V usage is TRBV9 and J usage is TRBJ2-7, with D tentatively TRBD2 (6 bases). Germline loops: CDR1 SGDLS, CDR2 YYNGEE. The CDR3 length is 16 residues. The germline V and J ends were trimmed by 0 bases and 0 bases, with 13 bases remaining between them. The CDR3 here is CASSVGVGGSSYEQYF. CDR3 sequence (DNA): TGTGCCAGCAGCGTAGGGGTGGGGGGAAGCTCCTACGAGCAGTACTTC.

This clone was recorded only once. V and J are TRBV29-1 and TRBJ2-7; 10 bases line up with TRBD1. Losses at the gene ends were 6 bases for V and 3 bases for J; bases not matched to a gene: 8. The CDR3 totals 14 residues. From germline, CDR1 is SQVTM and CDR2 ANQGSEA. The CDR3 protein is CSVAGTGADYEQYF. In DNA, the CDR3 is TGCAGCGTGGCCGGGACAGGGGCTGACTACGAGCAGTACTTC.

The chain recombines TRBV7-2 with TRBJ2-5; a weak D match, TRBD1 (6 bases). The J call may be incorrect, as the DNA end agrees better with TRBJ2-7. Germline lookup yields CDR1 SGHTA and CDR2 FQGNSA. CDR3 length: 15 residues. The CDR3 sequence is CFVSSSGQISYEQYF. The CDR3 bases are TGTTTTGTCAGTTCCTCAGGACAGATCTCCTACGAGCAGTACTTC.

The chain uses TRBV7-2 and TRBJ2-7; D remains ambiguous. V was trimmed by 1 base and J by 5 bases, leaving 6 bases between them. CDR1 and CDR2 (germline): SGHTA, FQGNSA. CDR3 size: 12 residues. CDR3 in amino acids: CASSLVRDEQYF. The CDR3 coding sequence is TGTGCCAGCAGCTTAGTACGGGACGAGCAGTACTTC.

J is TRBJ1-1 and V is TRBV19; a weak D match, TRBD1 (6 bases). V was shortened by 3 bases and J by 3 bases, with 8 bases between the two germline ends. The germline gives CDR1 LNHDA, CDR2 SQIVND (reference sequence). This CDR3 spans 13 amino acids. CDR3 DNA sequence: TGTGCCAGTAGTATCAGACAGGACACTGAAGCTTTCTTT. Translated, it gives CASSIRQDTEAFF.

The chain joins TRBV7-2 to TRBJ1-4, with a tentative D call TRBD1 (5 bases). Germline CDR1 is SGHTA and CDR2 is FQGNSA. The CDR3 spans 15 residues. Deletions cut 6 bases from V and 0 bases from J, with 11 bases between. CDR3 bases: TGTGCCAGCAGACCATCAGGGTCAACTAATGAAAAACTGTTTTTT. As protein: CASRPSGSTNEKLFF.

The CDR3 nucleotides are TGCAGCGTTGAAGGTGGTACTAGCGGAGGGGGGGTAGGCAATGAGCAGTTCTTC. It yields the protein CSVEGGTSGGGVGNEQFF. This sequence joins TRBV29-1 and TRBJ2-1; 8 bases are a match to TRBD2. Losses at the gene ends were 1 base for V and 6 bases for J; bases not matched to a gene: 17. The CDR3 has 18 amino acids. The germline gives CDR1 SQVTM, CDR2 ANQGSEA.